The clone carrying this TCR beta chain was recorded a few times. Its cognate antigen is unknown. MiXCR, applied by TCRdb to the RT-PCR reads, yields one record per CDR3 protein. The top ten clones hold about an eighth of a sample with over 450,000 distinct CDR3 sequences, over 10% of them seen once. V was pared by 6 bases and J by 0 bases, with 15 bases between. Germline assignment: CDR1 MDHEN and CDR2 SYDVKM. This CDR3 spans 15 amino acids. The data derive from a study of response to subunit inactivated influenza vaccine. The study, taken as a whole, reports: That few new T cells are recruited by each seasonal influenza vaccination was the authors' suggestion.

The sample was PBMCs from blood, taken about 40 days after vaccination. This receptor was identified in a man in his fifties who received an inactivated influenza vaccine. This rearrangement joins TRBV28 to TRBJ2-7; TRBD2 might be the D (5 bases). The CDR3 loop is CASRGVMGSSYEQYF. CDR3 DNA sequence: TGTGCCAGCAGGGGAGTAATGGGGAGCTCCTACGAGCAGTACTTC.